Each of the 14 T cell receptor beta chains below was sequenced from the same sample in a study of cytomegalovirus exposure and HLA in healthy donors. Only in-frame clones appear in the TCRdb table, and some are missing; sequencing was by immunoSEQ multiplex PCR. The data show 130,000 or so clones, just under 90% seen once. The sample consisted of PBMCs. These receptor sequences come from a man younger than 45 in good health and CMV-seronegative.

The chain links TRBV27 to TRBJ2-2; D is perhaps TRBD1 (5 bases). This CDR3 comprises 16 residues. The V end was cut by 4 bases, the J end by 0 bases, with 12 bases between. From germline, CDR1 is MNHEY and CDR2 SMNVEV (reference sequence). The CDR3 nucleotides are TGTGCCAGCAGTTATGGATTAGGGGCGAACACCGGGGAGCTGTTTTTT. As protein: CASSYGLGANTGELFF.

This chain connects TRBV19 to TRBJ1-1; 9 nucleotides align to TRBD1. The germline CDR1 and CDR2 sequences are LNHDA and SQIVND (reference sequence). The V gene end was trimmed by 4 bases and the J gene end by 1 base; junction bases not matched to a gene: 22. The CDR3 is made up of 21 amino acids. CDR3 DNA: TGTGCCAGTAGTAGCCCGCCATTGGGGACAGGGACAGAGAGTGAGAACACTGAAGCTTTCTTT. Translation gives CASSSPPLGTGTESENTEAFF. Looking up the rest from reference TRBV19 and TRBJ1-1 gives the full variable domain: DGGITQSPKYLFRKEGQNVTLSCEQNLNHDAMYWYRQDPGQGLRLIYYSQIVNDFQKGDIAEGYSVSREKKESFPLTVTSAQKNPTAFYLCASSSPPLGTGTESENTEAFFGQGTRLTVV.

The V call is TRBV7-6, the J call TRBJ1-1; 8 bases fit TRBD1. The CDR3 contains 14 residues. Unmatched junction bases numbered 12, after V lost 5 bases and J lost 10 bases. Germline loops: CDR1 SGHVS, CDR2 FNYEAQ. The CDR3 is CASSPAPGGERAFF. CDR3 nucleotide sequence: TGTGCCAGCAGCCCCGCCCCAGGGGGCGAAAGAGCTTTCTTT. The full variable domain, its missing parts supplied by reference TRBV7-6 and TRBJ1-1, is GAGVSQSPRYKVTKRGQDVALRCDPISGHVSLYWYRQALGQGPEFLTYFNYEAQQDKSGLPNDRFSAERPEGSISTLTIQRTEQRDSAMYRCASSPAPGGERAFFGQGTRLTVV.

The V gene is TRBV6-1, the J gene TRBJ2-2, with a weak D call TRBD2 (6 bases). This CDR3 region has 15 residues. Trimming pared 1 base from V and 5 bases from J, leaving 11 bases between. Germline values: CDR1 MNHNS, CDR2 SASEGT. The CDR3 sequence: CASSEVEGPTGELFF. For the CDR3, the DNA is TGTGCCAGCAGTGAAGTGGAGGGGCCGACCGGGGAGCTGTTTTTT.

The V and J genes are TRBV4-3 and TRBJ2-7; the D is unclear. Germline V lookup: CDR1 LGHNA, CDR2 YSLEER. V was pared by 1 base and J by 3 bases, with 7 bases between. CDR3 length: 13 residues. The CDR3 spells CASSQGPYYEQYF. The CDR3 DNA reads as TGCGCCAGCAGCCAAGGTCCGTACTACGAGCAGTACTTC.

V is TRBV29-1 and J is TRBJ2-7; D gene ambiguous. Germline V lookup: CDR1 SQVTM, CDR2 ANQGSEA. The V and J ends lost 3 bases and 1 base respectively, with 10 bases between them. The CDR3 totals 13 residues. This CDR3 is CSVERPESYEQYF. CDR3 sequence (DNA): TGCAGCGTTGAGAGGCCCGAATCCTACGAGCAGTACTTC.

This rearrangement joins TRBV11-2 to TRBJ1-3; weak D call: TRBD1 (5 bases). The CDR3 covers 16 residues. Germline CDR1 is SGHAT and CDR2 is FQNNGV. V was pared by 5 bases and J by 0 bases, with 14 bases between. The CDR3 region has the DNA TGTGCCAGCAGCCCCCATTCCGACAGCTCTGGAAACACCATATATTTT. This gives the protein CASSPHSDSSGNTIYF.

This chain connects TRBV18 to TRBJ1-4; possible D gene TRBD1, 6 bases. Germline V lookup: CDR1 KGHSH, CDR2 LQKENI. Trimming left V 3 bases short and J 8 bases short, with 13 bases between. The CDR3 covers 14 residues. The CDR3 region has the DNA TGTGCCAGCTCACCTACACAGGGATACGAAAAACTGTTTTTT. It specifies CASSPTQGYEKLFF.

This chain uses TRBV27 with TRBJ1-3; maybe TRBD1 (6 bases). Germline values: CDR1 MNHEY, CDR2 SMNVEV (reference sequence). Trimming left V 5 bases short and J 0 bases short, with 14 bases between. The CDR3 totals 16 residues. The CDR3 DNA reads TGTGCCAGCAGTGGCTCAGGGGCGAGCTCTGGAAACACCATATATTTT. Translation gives CASSGSGASSGNTIYF.

With respect to this clone: The sample contains more than one DNA sequence encoding this CDR3. V usage is TRBV6-1 and J usage is TRBJ1-5, with TRBD1 as a possible D gene (5 bases). Trimming stripped 3 bases from V and 7 bases from J, with 13 bases between. Germline lookup yields CDR1 MNHNS and CDR2 SASEGT. CDR3 size: 14 residues. The CDR3 spells CASSEAGGNQPQHF. CDR3 coding DNA: TGTGCCAGCAGTGAGGCGGGGGGTAACCAGCCCCAGCATTTT.

This rearrangement joins TRBV10-1 to TRBJ2-2; D remains unclear. V lost 4 bases, J lost 8 bases, and 5 bases lay in between. Germline V gene lookup returns CDR1 WNHNN and CDR2 SYGVQD (reference sequence). This CDR3 region has 11 residues. The CDR3 nucleotides read TGCGCCAGCAGTGCCGGGGGGGAGCTGTTTTTT. Translation: CASSAGGELFF.

This rearrangement joins TRBV5-1 to TRBJ2-2, with D tentatively TRBD1 (6 bases). This CDR3 region has 15 residues. Germline assignment: CDR1 SGHRS and CDR2 YFSETQ. V was cut by 3 bases and J by 6 bases, with 15 bases left in between. The CDR3 is CASSSVTGSSGELFF. CDR3 sequence (DNA): TGCGCCAGCAGCTCCGTTACAGGGTCCTCCGGGGAGCTGTTTTTT.

The chain links TRBV7-9 to TRBJ2-7; TRBD1 matches at 10 bases. Germline trimming cut 5 bases from V and 1 base from J; bases unmatched to any gene: 5. Germline-derived CDR1 and CDR2 are SEHNR and FQNEAQ (reference sequence). The CDR3 spans 15 residues. The CDR3 sequence: CASSARQGASYEQYF. As DNA, the CDR3 is TGTGCCAGCAGCGCCCGACAGGGGGCATCCTACGAGCAGTACTTC.

In this sample, this clone turned up once. The rearrangement links TRBV7-2 to TRBJ1-5; D is perhaps TRBD1 (6 bases). The CDR3 contains 13 residues. CDR1 and CDR2 (germline): SGHTA, FQGNSA. With 5 bases removed from V and 4 bases from J, the gap between germline ends came to 9 bases. The chain's CDR3 is CASSEGGNQPQHF. The CDR3 nucleotides read TGTGCCAGCAGCGAAGGGGGAAATCAGCCCCAGCATTTT.